The 27 T cell receptor beta chains given below trace back to one sample, sequenced in a study of T-cell memory formation after mild COVID-19. TCRdb re-called the 5' RACE reads with MiXCR, one entry per CDR3 protein. The sample has roughly 340,000 distinct CDR3 sequences, about a sixth seen once. Sequencing was done on a sample of PBMCs or a T cell subset sorted from them (not recorded which). These receptors originate from a man between 18 and 35 years old who had mild COVID-19 (a few samples of this study predate the infection). Cell type and time point are not known.

This clonotype was seen a handful of times. This chain connects TRBV4-2 to TRBJ2-1, with TRBD2 identical over 7 bases. With 5 bases clipped from V and 8 bases from J, the junction kept 21 bases outside the gene matches. The length of the CDR3 is 18 residues. The germline V gene encodes CDR1 LGHNA and CDR2 YNFKEQ. The CDR3 here is CASSTTQTRAAGRYEQFF. The CDR3 region has the DNA TGTGCCAGCAGCACGACCCAAACAAGGGCAGCGGGGCGATATGAGCAGTTCTTC.

The sample holds one count of this clonotype. The rearrangement uses TRBV14 and TRBJ2-6; perhaps TRBD1 as D (6 bases). The V end lost 5 bases, the J end lost 0 bases, and 11 bases lay between the germline ends. The CDR3 spans 16 residues. Germline assignment: CDR1 SGHDN and CDR2 FVKESK. Here the CDR3 DNA reads TGTGCCAGCAGCGGGGGCGTTAACTCTGGGGCCAACGTCCTGACTTTC. Its protein product is CASSGGVNSGANVLTF.

The chain carries TRBV7-9 and TRBJ2-2; the D gene could be TRBD1 or TRBD2 (5 bases each). The CDR3 totals 13 residues. V lost 10 bases and J 4 bases, leaving 13 bases between the germline ends. The germline V gene has CDR1 SEHNR and CDR2 FQNEAQ (reference sequence). CDR3 nucleotides: TGTGCCATCTCCGGGACCTCCACCGGGGAGCTGTTTTTT. Its protein is CAISGTSTGELFF.

This clonotype was observed a few times. The chain joins TRBV20-1 to TRBJ2-5; 11 positions agree with TRBD1. This CDR3 has 14 residues. Germline V gene sequence: CDR1 DFQATT, CDR2 SNEGSKA (reference sequence). V lost 7 bases, J lost 5 bases, and 9 bases stayed unmatched. CDR3 residues: CSVQGQGVYETQYF. For the CDR3, the DNA is TGCAGTGTGCAGGGACAGGGGGTATACGAGACCCAGTACTTC.

This clonotype was recorded at least ten times. The CDR3 loop is CASSPRVFSYNEQFF. In DNA form, the CDR3 reads TGTGCCAGCAGTCCCAGGGTATTTTCCTACAATGAGCAGTTCTTC. The chain links TRBV12-3 or TRBV12-4 to TRBJ2-1; TRBD1 is a possible D gene (5 bases). CDR3 length: 15 amino acids. Trimming shortened V by 5 bases and J by 1 base, and 12 bases separated the two germline ends.

The CDR3 protein is CASSLMGQSGTQYF. DNA of the CDR3: TGTGCCAGCAGTTTAATGGGACAATCGGGGACCCAGTACTTC. This chain links TRBV27 with TRBJ2-5; a weak D match, TRBD1 (6 bases). Germline values: CDR1 MNHEY, CDR2 SMNVEV (reference sequence). The CDR3 covers 14 residues. Trimming stripped 2 bases from V and 7 bases from J, with 14 bases between.

This chain links TRBV5-1 with TRBJ2-2; D possibly corresponds to TRBD2 (7 bases). Trimming took off 0 bases at V and 4 bases at J, with 10 bases between the two ends. Germline V gene data show CDR1 as SGHRS and CDR2 as YFSETQ. CDR3 length equals 15 residues. The CDR3: CASSLAGGRTGELFF. The DNA for the CDR3 is TGCGCCAGCAGCTTGGCCGGGGGGCGCACCGGGGAGCTGTTTTTT.

This clonotype was detected only a few times. V usage is TRBV6-2 or TRBV6-3 and J usage is TRBJ2-7, with TRBD2 matching over 7 bases. Germline V gene sequence: CDR1 MNHEY, CDR2 SVGEGT. The CDR3 is made up of 13 amino acids. The V and J ends lost 8 bases and 2 bases, in that order; junction bases with no gene match: 6. In nucleotides, the CDR3 is TGTGCCAGCCAATACGCGGGGGCCTACGAGCAGTACGTC. This translates into CASQYAGAYEQYV.

This rearrangement joins TRBV20-1 to TRBJ2-1; 9 bases match TRBD2. The junction had 17 bases not matched to a gene; V was cut back by 0 bases and J by 8 bases. The CDR3 has 18 residues. Per germline, CDR1 DFQATT and CDR2 SNEGSKA (reference sequence). The CDR3 nucleotides are TGCAGTGCTAGAGATTTGGGAGTAGCGGGGGTTCATCGCTATGAGCAGTTCTTC. As protein: CSARDLGVAGVHRYEQFF.

V is TRBV7-2 and J is TRBJ2-1, with 8 bases identical to TRBD1. The junction had 6 bases not matched to a gene; V was cut back by 5 bases and J by 3 bases. This CDR3 is built from 15 residues. The germline CDR1 and CDR2 sequences are SGHTA and FQGNSA. In nucleotides, the CDR3 is TGTGCCAGCAGCCTGACAGGGGCGCTCTACAATGAGCAGTTCTTC. Translating it yields CASSLTGALYNEQFF.

V and J are TRBV7-6 and TRBJ2-5; tentatively, D is TRBD1 (6 bases). The V and J ends lost 5 bases and 5 bases respectively, with 15 bases between them. The CDR3 contains 14 residues. The germline gives CDR1 SGHVS, CDR2 FNYEAQ. The CDR3 DNA sequence: TGTGCCAGCAGCCCATCAGGGGTCAGGGAGACCCAGTACTTC. It specifies CASSPSGVRETQYF.

This clonotype has a handful of counts. The J gene is TRBJ1-1, the V gene TRBV4-3, with D tentatively TRBD1 (5 bases). V lost 0 bases, J lost 4 bases, and 12 bases lay in between. This CDR3 spans 15 amino acids. CDR1 is LGHNA and CDR2 is YSLEER in the germline V gene. The CDR3 sequence: CASSQDRQHGTEAFF. The CDR3, as DNA: TGCGCCAGCAGCCAAGATCGACAGCACGGCACTGAAGCTTTCTTT.

The chain combines TRBV4-1 with TRBJ1-1, with no clear D. Germline V CDR1 and CDR2: MGHRA, YSYEKL. V was clipped by 7 bases and J by 1 base, with 19 bases between them. The CDR3 sequence is 16 residues long. CDR3 DNA: TGCGCCAGCAACCCCGTCCCCTCGCCGGGGAACACTGAAGCTTTCTTT. Amino acids: CASNPVPSPGNTEAFF.

The chain carries TRBV11-1 and TRBJ1-2; the D is unclear. V was clipped by 2 bases and J by 0 bases, with 7 bases between them. This CDR3 is built from 14 residues. Germline V gene sequence: CDR1 SGHAT, CDR2 FQDESV (reference sequence). DNA for the CDR3: TGTGCCAGCAGCTTATCTCTTACTAACTATGGCTACACCTTC. Amino acid sequence: CASSLSLTNYGYTF.

This chain links TRBV7-2 with TRBJ2-5, with D unclear. V lost 1 base, J lost 4 bases, and 10 bases lay in between. The germline CDR1 and CDR2 sequences are SGHTA and FQGNSA. CDR3 length equals 14 residues. The CDR3 DNA sequence: TGTGCCAGCAGCTTAGTCGTAGGCCGAGAGACCCAGTACTTC. Translated, it gives CASSLVVGRETQYF.

This clonotype was detected a few times. The chain carries TRBV6-2 or TRBV6-3 and TRBJ2-3, with D tentatively TRBD1 (5 bases). The germline V gene has CDR1 MNHEY and CDR2 SVGEGT. The CDR3 sequence is 13 residues long. V was clipped by 7 bases and J by 2 bases, with 10 bases between them. The CDR3 DNA reads TGTGCCAGCAAGGGGTACGTCACAGATACGCAGTATTTT. Its protein is CASKGYVTDTQYF.

This clonotype was seen a handful of times. This chain uses TRBV7-9 with TRBJ2-7; no reliable D call. The CDR3 contains 13 residues. The germline V gene encodes CDR1 SEHNR and CDR2 FQNEAQ (reference sequence). V was trimmed by 4 bases and J by 3 bases, leaving 10 bases between them. The CDR3 DNA sequence: TGTGCCAGCAGCTCCGACGGATACTACGAGCAGTACTTC. Residues: CASSSDGYYEQYF.

This clonotype has a handful of counts. The chain employs TRBV6-2 or TRBV6-3 and TRBJ2-7, with TRBD2 identical over 10 bases. V shed 7 bases, J shed 1 base, and the junction held 7 bases outside the gene matches. CDR1 and CDR2 (germline): MNHEY, SVGEGT. CDR3 length equals 15 residues. The chain's CDR3 is CASTRSGGESYEQYF. In DNA form, the CDR3 reads TGTGCCAGCACCCGCAGCGGGGGGGAATCCTACGAGCAGTACTTC.

This clonotype was seen a handful of times. The chain joins TRBV12-3 or TRBV12-4 to TRBJ1-2; the match to TRBD1 covers 8 bases. This CDR3 has 14 residues. Trimming cost V 3 bases and J 8 bases; bases outside gene matches: 8. The CDR3: CASSFGTGVGGYTF. The DNA for the CDR3 is TGTGCCAGCAGTTTTGGGACAGGCGTTGGCGGCTACACCTTC.

There are many counts of this clonotype. This chain connects TRBV6-2 or TRBV6-3 to TRBJ2-5; D not certain. There are 13 residues in the CDR3. Germline lookup yields CDR1 MNHEY and CDR2 SVGEGT. Trimming cost V 2 bases and J 2 bases, with 6 bases left between them. The CDR3 spells CASSYREQETQYF. CDR3 in DNA: TGTGCCAGCAGTTACAGGGAACAAGAGACCCAGTACTTC.

This clonotype was picked up a small number of times. The gene calls are TRBV12-3 or TRBV12-4 and TRBJ2-2, with D uncertain. V was trimmed by 4 bases and J by 5 bases, leaving 8 bases between them. The CDR3 has 13 amino acids. The CDR3 reads CASSYVETGELFF. CDR3 coding DNA: TGTGCCAGCAGTTATGTGGAGACCGGGGAGCTGTTTTTT.

This clonotype has just a few counts. V gene TRBV5-1 combines with J gene TRBJ2-6; D is unclear. CDR3 size: 15 residues. V lost 4 bases and J lost 1, with 9 bases in between. CDR1 and CDR2 from the germline V gene are SGHRS and YFSETQ. CDR3 sequence: CASSPDGSGANVLTF. In DNA form, the CDR3 reads TGCGCCAGCAGCCCGGACGGGTCTGGGGCCAACGTCCTGACTTTC.

The chain couples TRBV11-2 to TRBJ2-2; 7 nucleotides match TRBD2. This CDR3 is built from 16 residues. V was pared by 2 bases and J by 2 bases, with 5 bases of the junction left unmatched. Looked up from germline, CDR1 is SGHAT and CDR2 is FQNNGV. The CDR3 region is CASSLRLAVNTGELFF. The CDR3 region has the DNA TGTGCCAGCAGCTTAAGGCTAGCGGTTAACACCGGGGAGCTGTTTTTT.

The V and J genes are TRBV29-1 and TRBJ2-5; D ambiguous. Trimming removed 3 bases from V and 2 bases from J, with 7 bases in between. CDR1 SQVTM and CDR2 ANQGSEA come from the germline V gene. This CDR3 contains 12 residues. The CDR3 sequence: CSVDGRQETQYF. The CDR3 nucleotides read TGCAGCGTTGACGGCAGGCAAGAGACCCAGTACTTC.

There are many counts of this clonotype. The genes are TRBV15 and TRBJ2-7; no clear D gene. The CDR3 has 12 residues. The V end lost 4 bases, the J end lost 2 bases, and 6 bases lay between the germline ends. CDR1 is LNHNV and CDR2 is YYDKDF in the germline V gene (reference sequence). The CDR3 region has the DNA TGTGCCACCAGCAAGGGCGCCTACGAGCAGTACGTC. This codes for CATSKGAYEQYV.

The genes are TRBV2 and TRBJ2-2; tentatively, D is TRBD2 (6 bases). There are 15 residues in the CDR3. Trimming removed 7 bases from V and 4 bases from J, with 16 bases in between. Germline V gives CDR1 SNHLY, CDR2 FYNNEI. The CDR3 nucleotides are TGTGCCAGCAATAGGCAGGGAGCGGGCACCGGGGAGCTGTTTTTT. Translating it yields CASNRQGAGTGELFF.

V and J are TRBV11-2 and TRBJ2-1; the D is unclear. Germline V gene data show CDR1 as SGHAT and CDR2 as FQNNGV. The CDR3 sequence is 10 residues long. V was clipped by 10 bases and J by 5 bases, with 6 bases between them. The CDR3 sequence is CAIWDNEQFF. CDR3 DNA sequence: TGTGCCATCTGGGACAATGAGCAGTTCTTC.